Below, 11 T cell receptor beta chains from the same sample are listed, as sequenced in a study of tumor-infiltrating lymphocytes in oesophageal squamous cell carcinoma. TCRdb reanalysed the PCR reads using MiXCR and keeps one entry per CDR3 protein. Of about 15,000 distinct CDR3 sequences in the sample, 50% are singletons; the top ten hold 16%. The sequenced sample consisted of esophageal tumor tissue. These receptors came from a male donor with esophageal squamous cell carcinoma.

This chain uses TRBV7-2 with TRBJ1-5, with D possibly TRBD1 on 5 matching bases. The CDR3 has 15 amino acids. Germline V gene data show CDR1 as SGHTA and CDR2 as FQGNSA. V lost 1 base to trimming and J lost 2 bases, with 9 bases between them. DNA of the CDR3: TGTGCCAGCAGCTTAGTAGGGGAGGGCAATCAGCCCCAGCATTTT. Protein: CASSLVGEGNQPQHF. The variable domain in full, with the rest retrieved from reference TRBV7-2 and TRBJ1-5, is GAGVSQSPSNKVTEKGKDVELRCDPISGHTALYWYRQSLGQGLEFLIYFQGNSAPDKSGLPSDRFSAERTGGSVSTLTIQRTQQEDSAVYLCASSLVGEGNQPQHFGDGTRLSIL.

Remarks on this clonotype: One end of the junction is discordant with germline, which a read error may explain. The gene calls are TRBV7-2 and TRBJ2-5; tentative D call: TRBD2 (6 bases). Germline assignment: CDR1 SGHTA and CDR2 FQGNSA. The CDR3 totals 14 residues. The CDR3 region has the DNA TGTGCCAGCAGCTTGTCCACTTTAACCCGGGGGTTGTTCTTC. Protein: CASSLSTLTRGLFF. Using reference TRBV7-2 and TRBJ2-5 for the parts outside the CDR3, the full variable domain is GAGVSQSPSNKVTEKGKDVELRCDPISGHTALYWYRQSLGQGLEFLIYFQGNSAPDKSGLPSDRFSAERTGGSVSTLTIQRTQQEDSAVYLCASSLSTLTRGLFFGPGTRLLVL.

This clonotype qualifies as medium-sized. The DNA of the CDR3 is TGTGCCAGCAGTTCGGGGACAGGGATGAATTCACCCCTCCACTTT. Translation: CASSSGTGMNSPLHF. J is TRBJ1-6 and V is TRBV27; TRBD1 agrees at 9 bases. This CDR3 has 15 amino acids. The J segment lost 7 bases and the V segment lost 4 bases, leaving 5 bases of the junction unmatched. Germline CDR1 and CDR2: MNHEY and SMNVEV (reference sequence).

The table lists this clonotype with a few counts. V and J are TRBV4-1 and TRBJ2-7; TRBD1 agrees at 7 bases. There are 15 residues in the CDR3. J lost 3 bases, V lost 1 base, and 6 bases had no gene match. Germline CDR1 reads MGHRA; CDR2 reads YSYEKL. CDR3 region: CASSQVQQGIYEQYF. The CDR3 DNA follows: TGCGCCAGCAGCCAAGTCCAACAGGGGATCTACGAGCAGTACTTC.

This clonotype was detected only a few times. CDR3 amino acids: CASSLDRRDGRTDTQYF. CDR3 DNA sequence: TGTGCCAGCAGCTTAGACAGGCGGGATGGCCGCACAGATACGCAGTATTTT. V usage is TRBV7-6 and J usage is TRBJ2-3; perhaps TRBD2 as D (6 bases). V lost 1 base and J lost 1, with 15 bases in between. This CDR3 comprises 17 residues. Germline V gene data show CDR1 as SGHVS and CDR2 as FNYEAQ.

As to this clonotype: At one end, the junction sequence differs from germline, possibly due to a read error. J is TRBJ2-5 and V is TRBV6-1; D is possibly TRBD1 or TRBD2 (6 bases each). CDR3 length: 15 residues. Germline V lookup: CDR1 MNHNS, CDR2 SASEGT. CDR3 nucleotides: TGTGCCAGCACTATACTGATCGGGGGCGGTTCACCCCTCCACTTC. As protein: CASTILIGGGSPLHF.

The chain is built from TRBV7-9 and TRBJ2-7; a possible D gene is TRBD2 (6 bases). The CDR3 length is 13 residues. Germline CDR1 SEHNR, CDR2 FQNEAQ (reference sequence). Trimming took off 2 bases at V and 5 bases at J, with 10 bases between the two ends. The CDR3 here is CASSLIAGNEQYF. The CDR3 DNA is TGTGCCAGCAGCTTAATCGCGGGAAACGAGCAGTACTTC.

The V gene is TRBV7-3, the J gene TRBJ1-2; no definite D call. Trimming stripped 5 bases from V and 3 bases from J, with 10 bases between. This CDR3 is built from 13 residues. CDR1 and CDR2 from the germline V gene are SGHTA and FQGTGA. The CDR3 loop reads CASSTDSYYGYTF. The CDR3 region has the DNA TGTGCCAGCAGCACCGACTCTTACTATGGCTACACCTTC.

The chain employs TRBV4-1 and TRBJ1-4; possible D gene TRBD1, 5 bases. The CDR3 covers 18 residues. Germline values: CDR1 MGHRA, CDR2 YSYEKL. V was trimmed by 0 bases and J by 7 bases, leaving 21 bases between them. CDR3: CASSQETSIWGIGEKLFF. The CDR3 coding sequence is TGCGCCAGCAGCCAAGAGACCTCAATCTGGGGGATTGGTGAAAAACTGTTTTTT.

This chain links TRBV11-1 with TRBJ2-5; no clear D gene. The closer fit of TRBJ2-7 to the DNA end suggests the J call may be wrong. Germline-derived CDR1 and CDR2 are SGHAT and FQDESV (reference sequence). CDR3 length: 13 residues. CDR3 DNA: TGTGCCAGCAGCTTAGCGGGCCGCTACGAGCAGTACTTC. It translates to CASSLAGRYEQYF.

This clonotype has just a few counts. The chain joins TRBV29-1 to TRBJ2-3, with 7 bases fitting TRBD2. V gave up 5 bases and J gave up 1 base; unmatched junction bases: 9. CDR1 SQVTM and CDR2 ANQGSEA come from the germline V gene. This CDR3 is 15 amino acids long. The DNA of the CDR3 is TGCAGCGTTTGTTCGGCGGGAGCCCGCACAGATACGCAGTATTTT. It specifies CSVCSAGARTDTQYF.